This TCR beta chain was profiled in a study of naive CD8 T cells in extremely preterm neonates. As for the study in general: The methods list adults as 20-50 years; the abstract says 25-50.

Here immunoSEQ multiplex PCR was the method, and the copy in TCRdb shows in-frame clones only, minus some. The table lists fewer than 5,000 clones, over 95% of them singletons, with around 0.73% in the top ten. Sorted cells: live naive CD8+ T cells, CD45RA+CCR7+, Annexin V-negative. The CDR3 contains 13 residues. Germline V gives CDR1 SEHNR, CDR2 FQNEAQ (reference sequence). Trimming removed 5 bases at V and 5 bases at J, with 13 bases between. Sequencing was done on a sample of naive CD8+ T cells from blood. The chain recombines TRBV7-9 with TRBJ2-7, with D unclear. This sequence was found in a human donor in good health. The CDR3 nucleotides read TGTGCCAGCAGCCCTGCCTGGCCTGACGAGCAGTACTTC. Residues: CASSPAWPDEQYF. The full variable domain, in which reference TRBV7-9 and TRBJ2-7 provide the parts outside the CDR3, is DTGVSQNPRHKITKRGQNVTFRCDPISEHNRLYWYRQTLGQGPEFLTYFQNEAQLEKSRLLSDRFSAERPKGSFSTLEIQRTEQGDSAMYLCASSPAWPDEQYFGPGTRLTVT.